These 32 T cell receptor beta chains originate from one sample sequenced in a study of spatial heterogeneity in lung cancer. From the 5' RACE reads, TCRdb called clonotypes with MiXCR, one entry per CDR3 protein. This table has about 82,000 distinct CDR3 sequences, roughly 12% appearing once. Time point defined: sample taken at primary tumor resection. The authors sequenced whole RNA from tumor, nontumor lung or frozen PBMC without sorting. The sequencing here drew on PBMCs, taken at surgery. Receptor source: a male donor with early-stage non-small cell lung cancer.

The chain couples TRBV12-3 or TRBV12-4 to TRBJ2-3, with D possibly matching TRBD2 (5 bases). V was shortened by 5 bases and J by 3 bases, with 12 bases between the two germline ends. This CDR3 is built from 14 residues. The CDR3 sequence: CASSPRRLTDTQYF. In nucleotides, the CDR3 is TGTGCCAGCAGTCCCCGGAGACTAACAGATACGCAGTATTTT.

The chain recombines TRBV29-1 with TRBJ2-1; 8 nucleotides match TRBD1. Germline trimming cut 1 base from V and 9 bases from J; bases unmatched to any gene: 8. CDR3 length: 14 amino acids. CDR1 SQVTM and CDR2 ANQGSEA come from the germline V gene. DNA for the CDR3: TGCAGCGTTGAAGTTGCCGGGACAGGCCTTGAGCAGTTCTTC. Amino acids: CSVEVAGTGLEQFF.

This clonotype was counted at least ten times. The chain recombines TRBV3-1 with TRBJ1-2, with unresolved D. Trimming removed 0 bases from V and 8 bases from J, with 7 bases in between. Germline CDR1 LGHDT, CDR2 YNNKEL (reference sequence). There are 12 residues in the CDR3. The DNA for the CDR3 is TGTGCCAGCAGCCAAGAAGCAACGGGCTACACCTTC. Protein: CASSQEATGYTF.

The CDR3 nucleotides read TGTGCCAGCAGCTTGTGGGTTTCTGGGGCCAACGTCCTGACTTTC. Amino acids: CASSLWVSGANVLTF. The rearrangement joins TRBV5-4 to TRBJ2-6; D uncertain. This CDR3 has 15 residues. Trimming left V 1 base short and J 1 base short, with 6 bases between. Germline CDR1 SGHNT, CDR2 YYREEE (reference sequence).

This clonotype was counted at least ten times. The chain couples TRBV29-1 to TRBJ1-1, with D uncertain. Trimming cost V 2 bases and J 1 base, with 8 bases left between them. This CDR3 is 13 amino acids long. Germline-derived CDR1 and CDR2 are SQVTM and ANQGSEA. The CDR3 nucleotides read TGCAGCGTTGAATTCCCACAGAACACTGAAGCTTTCTTT. Encoded protein: CSVEFPQNTEAFF.

As DNA, the CDR3 is TGCAGTGCTAGAGCCCTAGGGTTTAAGCACAGCTACAATGAGCAGTTCTTC. Translation gives CSARALGFKHSYNEQFF. The genes are TRBV20-1 and TRBJ2-1, with D unclear. The CDR3 totals 17 residues. CDR1 DFQATT and CDR2 SNEGSKA come from the germline V gene (reference sequence). Between the trimmed V and J ends, which lost 1 base and 3 bases, there was a span of 19 bases.

This clonotype was seen at least ten times. The chain couples TRBV20-1 to TRBJ1-6, with D possibly being TRBD1 (5 bases). V gave up 3 bases and J gave up 10 bases, with 16 bases separating them. The CDR3 is made up of 14 amino acids. Germline CDR1 is DFQATT and CDR2 is SNEGSKA (reference sequence). In DNA form, the CDR3 reads TGCAGTGCTAGCCCCAGGGTGCCAGAATCACCCCTCCACTTT. Amino acid sequence: CSASPRVPESPLHF.

This clonotype was counted a few times. A read error may account for a junction end that differs from germline. CDR3 sequence: CSVQESYNSPLHF. The CDR3 DNA reads as TGCAGCGTTCAAGAATCCTATAATTCACCCCTCCACTTT. J is TRBJ1-6 and V is TRBV29-1, with D unclear. The germline V gene encodes CDR1 SQVTM and CDR2 ANQGSEA. The length of the CDR3 is 13 residues.

The V call is TRBV2, the J call TRBJ2-1; either TRBD1 or TRBD2 may supply D (6 bases each). Looked up from germline, CDR1 is SNHLY and CDR2 is FYNNEI. V was clipped by 6 bases and J by 0 bases, with 15 bases between them. The CDR3 is made up of 16 amino acids. CDR3 DNA: TGTGCCAGCAGCCCGGGTGGGGGGCTCTCCTACAATGAGCAGTTCTTC. Translation: CASSPGGGLSYNEQFF.

This clonotype was detected only a few times. The chain carries TRBV10-2 and TRBJ2-1; 11 nucleotides match TRBD2. Trimming took 0 bases from V and 9 from J; bases not matched to a gene: 4. Looked up from germline, CDR1 is WSHSY and CDR2 is SAAADI. There are 15 residues in the CDR3. The CDR3: CASSESSGRAGEQFF. The CDR3 DNA reads TGCGCCAGCAGTGAGTCTAGCGGGAGGGCAGGTGAGCAGTTCTTC.

The J gene is TRBJ1-2, the V gene TRBV7-2; no firm D call. V was trimmed by 5 bases and J by 0 bases, leaving 10 bases between them. Germline values: CDR1 SGHTA, CDR2 FQGNSA. The CDR3 has 14 residues. The CDR3 reads CASSPAISNYGYTF. Here the CDR3 DNA reads TGTGCCAGCAGCCCCGCCATCTCTAACTATGGCTACACCTTC.

This clonotype was found many times. The V call is TRBV10-3, the J call TRBJ2-7; 8 positions agree with TRBD1. The CDR3 has 15 residues. J was trimmed by 2 bases and V by 3 bases; bases with no gene match: 6. Germline CDR1 is ENHRY and CDR2 is SYGVKD. CDR3 sequence reads: CAISDETGVAYEQYF. DNA of the CDR3: TGTGCCATCAGTGACGAGACAGGGGTCGCCTACGAGCAGTACTTC.

The rearrangement joins TRBV6-5 to TRBJ2-7, with TRBD2 identical over 7 bases. In germline, CDR1 is MNHEY, CDR2 SVGAGI. The CDR3 consists of 15 residues. V lost 8 bases, J lost 2 bases, and 12 bases stayed unmatched. The CDR3 DNA follows: TGTGCCAGCTATTCCACCCTAGCGGTGACCTACGAGCAGTACTTC. This encodes CASYSTLAVTYEQYF.

The gene calls are TRBV29-1 and TRBJ2-7, with 8 bases that match TRBD1. This CDR3 contains 13 residues. The V and J ends lost 7 bases and 1 base, in that order; junction bases with no gene match: 6. Germline V gives CDR1 SQVTM, CDR2 ANQGSEA. CDR3 DNA: TGCAGCGCCCGGACAGGGAGTTCCTACGAGCAGTACTTC. This codes for CSARTGSSYEQYF.

This chain connects TRBV29-1 to TRBJ2-2, with 10 bases identical to TRBD1. Germline V gene lookup returns CDR1 SQVTM and CDR2 ANQGSEA. The CDR3 contains 15 residues. Trimming removed 3 bases from V and 4 bases from J; junction bases left unmatched: 5. In DNA form, the CDR3 reads TGCAGCGTTGACCCGGGACAGGGGCTCACCGGGGAGCTGTTTTTT. Protein: CSVDPGQGLTGELFF.

This clonotype was recorded at least ten times. The rearrangement uses TRBV6-4 and TRBJ1-1; the D is unclear. The CDR3 length is 14 residues. CDR1 is MRHNA, CDR2 SNTAGT, per germline. Trimming removed 5 bases from V and 3 bases from J, with 13 bases in between. CDR3 protein: CASSPGLGDTEAFF. Here the CDR3 DNA reads TGTGCCAGCAGTCCGGGTCTCGGGGACACTGAAGCTTTCTTT.

This clonotype showed up just a few times. The DNA of the CDR3 is TGTGCCAGCGAGGCAGGATTTCAGCCCCAGCATTTT. The encoded protein is CASEAGFQPQHF. The chain recombines TRBV6-1 with TRBJ1-5; D ambiguous. V lost 8 bases and J lost 6, with 11 bases in between. CDR3 length: 12 amino acids. Germline values: CDR1 MNHNS, CDR2 SASEGT.

By its share, this clonotype is medium-sized. The V call is TRBV25-1, the J call TRBJ2-7; 7 bases line up with TRBD1. The junction had 3 bases not matched to a gene; V was cut back by 1 base and J by 3 bases. CDR3 length: 14 residues. Looked up from germline, CDR1 is MGHDK and CDR2 is SYGVNS. The CDR3 nucleotides are TGTGCCAGCAGTGAATCGACAGGGAGCTACGAGCAGTACTTC. The encoded protein is CASSESTGSYEQYF.

The V gene is TRBV6-5, the J gene TRBJ2-7; perhaps TRBD1 as D (6 bases). The CDR3 is 14 amino acids. CDR1 MNHEY and CDR2 SVGAGI come from the germline V gene. The V and J ends lost 4 bases and 7 bases respectively, with 17 bases between them. CDR3 in DNA: TGTGCCAGCAGTTTGGACGGGATAGGGGGTGAGCAGTACTTC. It codes for CASSLDGIGGEQYF.

The rearrangement joins TRBV7-9 to TRBJ2-7; D possibly corresponds to TRBD2 (6 bases). The CDR3 runs to 14 residues. V was clipped by 2 bases and J by 4 bases, with 12 bases between them. In germline, CDR1 is SEHNR, CDR2 FQNEAQ (reference sequence). In nucleotides, the CDR3 is TGTGCCAGCAGCTTAACCGGGAGTGCGTACGAGCAGTACTTC. This gives the protein CASSLTGSAYEQYF.

This clonotype was seen a few times. The J gene is TRBJ2-3, the V gene TRBV29-1; no clear D. CDR3 size: 13 residues. CDR1 SQVTM and CDR2 ANQGSEA come from the germline V gene. V shed 4 bases and J shed 2 bases, with 10 bases lying between them. CDR3 in amino acids: CSVGVRYTDTQYF. As DNA, the CDR3 is TGCAGCGTTGGCGTCCGATACACAGATACGCAGTATTTT.

The table lists this clonotype with a count of one. The rearrangement uses TRBV7-2 and TRBJ2-1, with D possibly TRBD2 on 5 matching bases. The CDR3 loop spans 16 amino acids. CDR1 and CDR2 from the germline V gene are SGHTA and FQGNSA. Trimming shortened V by 5 bases and J by 2 bases, and 16 bases separated the two germline ends. Written as DNA, the CDR3 is TGTGCCAGCAGCGCCATAGGAGCGGCAACCTACAATGAGCAGTTCTTC. Residues: CASSAIGAATYNEQFF.

A few counts support this clonotype. The chain has TRBV12-3 or TRBV12-4 and TRBJ2-1; D could derive from TRBD1 or TRBD2 (6 bases each). Trimming left V 6 bases short and J 8 bases short, with 17 bases between. This CDR3 contains 14 residues. The CDR3 protein is CASRPPGAIDEQFF. As DNA, the CDR3 is TGTGCCAGCAGACCCCCGGGGGCCATAGATGAGCAGTTCTTC.

By its share, this clonotype is medium-sized. V gene TRBV6-1 combines with J gene TRBJ2-5, with D maybe TRBD1 (5 bases). This CDR3 has 14 residues. CDR1 and CDR2 from the germline V gene are MNHNS and SASEGT. V was clipped by 3 bases and J by 3 bases, with 11 bases between them. This CDR3 reads CASSEWLGEETQYF. DNA for the CDR3: TGTGCCAGCAGTGAGTGGTTAGGGGAAGAGACCCAGTACTTC.

In its sample, this clonotype was seen once. The V call is TRBV7-2, the J call TRBJ2-2; D is unresolved. Per the germline V gene, CDR1 is SGHTA and CDR2 is FQGNSA. The CDR3 runs 13 residues. V was shortened by 8 bases and J by 0 bases, with 7 bases between the two germline ends. This CDR3 reads CASGRPNTGELFF. The CDR3 DNA reads TGTGCCAGCGGTCGTCCGAACACCGGGGAGCTGTTTTTT.

This clonotype has ten or more counts. J is TRBJ2-1 and V is TRBV20-1, with 9 bases aligning to TRBD2. This CDR3 contains 14 residues. CDR1 is DFQATT, CDR2 SNEGSKA, per germline (reference sequence). V lost 1 base and J lost 4; bases outside the gene matches: 2. CDR3 nucleotides: TGCAGTGCTAGAGTAGGACTAGCGTACAATGAGCAGTTCTTC. This gives the protein CSARVGLAYNEQFF.

This chain connects TRBV15 to TRBJ2-7; the D gene could be TRBD1 or TRBD2 (5 bases each). From germline, CDR1 is LNHNV and CDR2 YYDKDF (reference sequence). This CDR3 comprises 13 residues. Trimming removed 4 bases from V and 2 bases from J, with 9 bases in between. The CDR3 nucleotides are TGTGCCACCAGCACCCGGGACCCCTACGAGCAGTACTTC. The encoded protein is CATSTRDPYEQYF. Together with reference TRBV15 and TRBJ2-7, the CDR3 gives the full variable domain: DAMVIQNPRYQVTQFGKPVTLSCSQTLNHNVMYWYQQKSSQAPKLLFHYYDKDFNNEADTPDNFQSRRPNTSFCFLDIRSPGLGDTAMYLCATSTRDPYEQYFGPGTRLTVT.

This clonotype has a handful of counts. The chain links TRBV28 to TRBJ2-7; 8 positions match TRBD2. Losses at the gene ends were 5 bases for V and 6 bases for J; bases not matched to a gene: 12. CDR1 MDHEN and CDR2 SYDVKM come from the germline V gene. The CDR3 consists of 15 residues. CDR3: CASSLLGAGALEQYF. The CDR3 DNA sequence: TGTGCCAGCAGTCTCCTGGGAGCGGGAGCTCTCGAGCAGTACTTC.

This clonotype was seen repeatedly, ten times or more. This chain uses TRBV20-1 with TRBJ2-2; the D is unclear. Germline V gene sequence: CDR1 DFQATT, CDR2 SNEGSKA (reference sequence). Trimming took off 0 bases at V and 4 bases at J, with 3 bases between the two ends. The CDR3 length is 12 residues. CDR3 in DNA: TGCAGTGCTAGAGAGGCCACCGGGGAGCTGTTTTTT. Protein sequence: CSAREATGELFF.

The chain carries TRBV6-2 or TRBV6-3 and TRBJ1-1; TRBD1 might be the D (5 bases). The CDR3 runs to 14 residues. V lost 2 bases, J lost 0 bases, and 7 bases lay in between. Per the germline V gene, CDR1 is MNHEY and CDR2 is SVGEGT. The CDR3 DNA sequence: TGTGCCAGCAGTTACGGAGGGGTGAACACTGAAGCTTTCTTT. Amino acid sequence: CASSYGGVNTEAFF.

This clonotype was counted only a few times. V and J are TRBV7-2 and TRBJ2-6; 7 nucleotides match TRBD2. This CDR3 has 17 amino acids. After removal of 5 bases from V and 0 bases from J, the junction contained 7 bases not matched to a gene. CDR1 and CDR2 (germline): SGHTA, FQGNSA. The CDR3 spells CASSPTSFFSGANVLTF. CDR3 nucleotides: TGTGCCAGCAGCCCGACTAGCTTCTTCTCTGGGGCCAACGTCCTGACTTTC.

The V call is TRBV19, the J call TRBJ1-1; 10 nucleotides match TRBD1. The trim removed 7 bases at V and 8 bases at J, leaving 10 bases unmatched. Germline lookup yields CDR1 LNHDA and CDR2 SQIVND (reference sequence). The CDR3 length is 14 residues. CDR3 DNA: TGTGCCAGTACCCAAAGGGGGACAGGGGAAGAAGCTTTCTTT. This codes for CASTQRGTGEEAFF.